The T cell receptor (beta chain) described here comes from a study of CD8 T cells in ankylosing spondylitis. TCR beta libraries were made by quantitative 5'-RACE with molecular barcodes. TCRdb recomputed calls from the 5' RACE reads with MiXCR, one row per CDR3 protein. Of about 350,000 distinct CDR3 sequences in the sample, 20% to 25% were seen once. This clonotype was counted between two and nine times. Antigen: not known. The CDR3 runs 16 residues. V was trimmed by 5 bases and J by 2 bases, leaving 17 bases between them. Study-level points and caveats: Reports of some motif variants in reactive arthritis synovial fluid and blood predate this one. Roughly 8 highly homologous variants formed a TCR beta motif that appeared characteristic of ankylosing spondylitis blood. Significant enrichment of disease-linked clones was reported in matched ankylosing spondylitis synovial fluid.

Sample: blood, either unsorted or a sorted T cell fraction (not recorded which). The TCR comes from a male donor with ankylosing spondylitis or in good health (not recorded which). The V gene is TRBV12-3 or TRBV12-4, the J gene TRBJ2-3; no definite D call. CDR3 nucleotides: TGTGCCAGCAGTCCTCAAGGATACCGTCTCACAGATACGCAGTATTTT. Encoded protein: CASSPQGYRLTDTQYF.